This T cell receptor beta chain stems from a study of OX40 agonist ivuxolimab in advanced cancers. CDR1 and CDR2 (germline): MNHNS, SASEGT. CDR3 length: 14 residues. Deletions cut 6 bases from V and 0 bases from J, with 11 bases between. This table comes from immunoSEQ multiplex PCR, and its TCRdb copy is limited to in-frame clones, with some not included. The sample lists around 40,000 clones, about 85% occurring once. The sample in question was CD4+ or CD8+ T cells sorted from blood, obtained in a trial of the OX40 agonist ivuxolimab. The J gene is TRBJ2-5, the V gene TRBV6-1; D may be TRBD2 (6 bases). The receptor comes from an adult with an advanced solid tumor such as melanoma, head and neck, liver or kidney cancer. The CDR3, as DNA: TGTGCCAGCAGGGAATGGGACTACCAAGAGACCCAGTACTTC. Protein sequence: CASREWDYQETQYF.